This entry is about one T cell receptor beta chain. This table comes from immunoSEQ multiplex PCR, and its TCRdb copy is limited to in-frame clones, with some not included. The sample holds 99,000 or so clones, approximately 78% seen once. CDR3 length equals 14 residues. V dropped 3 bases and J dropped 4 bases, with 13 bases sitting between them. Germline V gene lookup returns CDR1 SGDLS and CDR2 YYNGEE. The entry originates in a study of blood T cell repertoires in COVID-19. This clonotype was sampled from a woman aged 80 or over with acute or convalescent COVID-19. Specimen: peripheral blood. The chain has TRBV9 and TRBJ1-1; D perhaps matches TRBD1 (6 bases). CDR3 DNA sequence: TGTGCCAGCAGCGGCGAACAAGGGGGCACTGAAGCTTTCTTT. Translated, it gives CASSGEQGGTEAFF. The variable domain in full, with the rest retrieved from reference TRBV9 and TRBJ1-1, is DSGVTQTPKHLITATGQRVTLRCSPRSGDLSVYWYQQSLDQGLQFLIQYYNGEERAKGNILERFSAQQFPDLHSELNLSSLELGDSALYFCASSGEQGGTEAFFGQGTRLTVV.